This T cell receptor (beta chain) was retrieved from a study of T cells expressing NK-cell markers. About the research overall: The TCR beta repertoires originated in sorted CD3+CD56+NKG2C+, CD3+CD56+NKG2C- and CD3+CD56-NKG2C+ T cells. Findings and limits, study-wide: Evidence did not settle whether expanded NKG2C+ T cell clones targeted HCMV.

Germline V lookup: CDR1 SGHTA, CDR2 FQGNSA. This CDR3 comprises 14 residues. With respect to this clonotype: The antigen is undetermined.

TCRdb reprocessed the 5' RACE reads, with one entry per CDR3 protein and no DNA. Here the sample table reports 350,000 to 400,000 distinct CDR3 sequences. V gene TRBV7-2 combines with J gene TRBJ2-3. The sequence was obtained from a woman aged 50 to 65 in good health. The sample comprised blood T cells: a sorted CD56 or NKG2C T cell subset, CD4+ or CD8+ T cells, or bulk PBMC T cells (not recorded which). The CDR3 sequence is CASSLSFGADTQYF.